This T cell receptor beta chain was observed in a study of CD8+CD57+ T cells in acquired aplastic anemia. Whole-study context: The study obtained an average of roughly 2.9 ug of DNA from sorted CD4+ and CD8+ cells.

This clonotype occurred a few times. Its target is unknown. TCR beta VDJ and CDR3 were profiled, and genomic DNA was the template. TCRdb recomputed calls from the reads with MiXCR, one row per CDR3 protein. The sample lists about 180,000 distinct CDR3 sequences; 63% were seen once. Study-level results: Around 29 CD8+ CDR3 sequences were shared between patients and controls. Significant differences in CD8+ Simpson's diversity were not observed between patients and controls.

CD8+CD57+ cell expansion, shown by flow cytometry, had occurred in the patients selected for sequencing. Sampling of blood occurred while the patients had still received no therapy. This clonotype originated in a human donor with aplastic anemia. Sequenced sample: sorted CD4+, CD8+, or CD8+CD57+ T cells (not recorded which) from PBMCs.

CDR3 nucleotide sequence: TGTGCCAGCAGCATGGGACAGGGCGATAATTCACCCCTCCACTTT. Residues: CASSMGQGDNSPLHF. The chain is built from TRBV7-9 and TRBJ1-6; 9 nucleotides match TRBD1. Per germline, CDR1 SEHNR and CDR2 FQNEAQ (reference sequence). The CDR3 runs 15 residues. V shed 5 bases and J 5 bases; nucleotides not matched to a gene: 4.